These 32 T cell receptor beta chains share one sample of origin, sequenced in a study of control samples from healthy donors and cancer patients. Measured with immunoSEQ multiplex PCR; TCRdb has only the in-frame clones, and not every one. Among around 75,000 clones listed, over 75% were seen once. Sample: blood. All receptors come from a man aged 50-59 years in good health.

The CDR3 loop reads CAISEIGGSSYNEQFF. The CDR3, as DNA: TGTGCCATCAGCGAAATCGGCGGCAGCTCCTACAATGAGCAGTTCTTC. The rearrangement uses TRBV10-3 and TRBJ2-1; the D is unclear. The CDR3 totals 16 residues. Germline CDR1 ENHRY, CDR2 SYGVKD. V was pared by 6 bases and J by 0 bases, with 15 bases between.

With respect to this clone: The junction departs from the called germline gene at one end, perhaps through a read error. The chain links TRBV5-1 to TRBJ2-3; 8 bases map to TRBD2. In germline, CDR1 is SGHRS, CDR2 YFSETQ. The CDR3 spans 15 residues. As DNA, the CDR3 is TGCGCCAGCAGCTTTATAGCGGGGATTACAGATGCGCAGTATTTT. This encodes CASSFIAGITDAQYF.

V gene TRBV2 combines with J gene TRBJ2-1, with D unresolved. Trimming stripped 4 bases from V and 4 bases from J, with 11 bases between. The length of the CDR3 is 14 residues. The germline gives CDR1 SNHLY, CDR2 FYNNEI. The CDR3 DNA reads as TGTGCCAGCAGTGGGCTAGAGAATTACAATGAGCAGTTCTTC. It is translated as CASSGLENYNEQFF.

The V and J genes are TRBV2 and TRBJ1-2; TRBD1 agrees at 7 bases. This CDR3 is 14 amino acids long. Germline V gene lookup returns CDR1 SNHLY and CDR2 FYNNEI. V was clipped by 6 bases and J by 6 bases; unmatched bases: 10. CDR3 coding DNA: TGTGCCAGCAGGCCCGGACAGGCAGGTCATGGCTACACCTTC. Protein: CASRPGQAGHGYTF.

The chain's CDR3 is CASSSGQGDGYTF. The CDR3 DNA is TGTGCCAGCAGCTCCGGACAGGGGGATGGCTACACCTTC. This sequence joins TRBV9 and TRBJ1-2; 10 bases map to TRBD1. Unmatched junction bases numbered 3, after V lost 4 bases and J lost 6 bases. Germline V CDR1 and CDR2: SGDLS, YYNGEE. The CDR3 runs 13 residues.

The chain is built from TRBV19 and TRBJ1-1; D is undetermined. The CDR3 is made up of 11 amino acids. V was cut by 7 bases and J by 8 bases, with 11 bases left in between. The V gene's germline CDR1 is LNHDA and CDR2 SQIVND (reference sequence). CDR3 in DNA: TGTGCCAGTAATGCAGGTAGGGAAGCTTTCTTT. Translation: CASNAGREAFF.

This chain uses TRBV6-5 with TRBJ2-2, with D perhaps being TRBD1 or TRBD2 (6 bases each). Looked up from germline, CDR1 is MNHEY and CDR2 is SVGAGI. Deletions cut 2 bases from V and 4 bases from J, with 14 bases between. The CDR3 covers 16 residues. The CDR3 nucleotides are TGTGCCAGCAGTTACGTGCCGGGGGCTGGCACCGGGGAGCTGTTTTTT. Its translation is CASSYVPGAGTGELFF.

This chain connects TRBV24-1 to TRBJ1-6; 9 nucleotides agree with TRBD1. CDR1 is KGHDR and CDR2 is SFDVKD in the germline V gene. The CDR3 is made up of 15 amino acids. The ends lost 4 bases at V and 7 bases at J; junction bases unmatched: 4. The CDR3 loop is CATSEGTGSNSPLHF. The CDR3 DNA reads TGTGCCACCAGTGAGGGGACAGGGAGCAATTCACCCCTCCACTTT.

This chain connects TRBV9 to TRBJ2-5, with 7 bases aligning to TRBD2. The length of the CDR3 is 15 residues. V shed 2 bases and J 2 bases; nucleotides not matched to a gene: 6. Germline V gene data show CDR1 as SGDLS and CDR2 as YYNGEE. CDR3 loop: CASSVGGKPQETQYF. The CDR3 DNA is TGTGCCAGCAGCGTGGGAGGGAAGCCACAAGAGACCCAGTACTTC.

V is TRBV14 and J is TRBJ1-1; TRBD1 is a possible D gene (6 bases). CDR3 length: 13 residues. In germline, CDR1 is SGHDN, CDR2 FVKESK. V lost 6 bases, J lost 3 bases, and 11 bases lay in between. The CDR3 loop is CASRDTGYTEAFF. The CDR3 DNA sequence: TGTGCCAGCAGAGACACAGGGTACACTGAAGCTTTCTTT.

CDR3 nucleotides: TGTGCCAGCAGCTGGGGGACAGGGGCGAACACTGAAGCTTTCTTT. Translated, it gives CASSWGTGANTEAFF. This sequence joins TRBV5-4 and TRBJ1-1, with 10 positions matching TRBD1. Trimming at V came to 3 bases and at J to 1 base, leaving 3 bases not matched to a gene. This CDR3 has 15 amino acids. CDR1 SGHNT and CDR2 YYREEE come from the germline V gene (reference sequence).

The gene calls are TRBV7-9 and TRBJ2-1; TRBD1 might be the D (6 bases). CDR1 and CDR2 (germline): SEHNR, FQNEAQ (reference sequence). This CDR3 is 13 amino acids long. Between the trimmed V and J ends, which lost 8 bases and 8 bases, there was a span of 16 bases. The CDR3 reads CASRPAGGHEQFF. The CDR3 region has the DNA TGTGCCAGCCGTCCGGCTGGGGGCCATGAGCAGTTCTTC.

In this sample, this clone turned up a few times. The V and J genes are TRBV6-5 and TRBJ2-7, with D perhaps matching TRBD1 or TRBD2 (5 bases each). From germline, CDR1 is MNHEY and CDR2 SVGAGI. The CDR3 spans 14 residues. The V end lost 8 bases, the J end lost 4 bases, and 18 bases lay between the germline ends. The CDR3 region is CASGDQLGVYEQYF. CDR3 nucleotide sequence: TGTGCCAGCGGGGACCAGCTGGGAGTTTACGAGCAGTACTTC.

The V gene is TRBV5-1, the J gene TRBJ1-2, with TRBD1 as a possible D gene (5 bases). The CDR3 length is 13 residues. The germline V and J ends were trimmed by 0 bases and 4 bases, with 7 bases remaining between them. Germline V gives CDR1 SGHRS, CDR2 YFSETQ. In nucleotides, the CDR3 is TGCGCCAGCAGCTTGGGAGGGGTCTATGGCTACACCTTC. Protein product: CASSLGGVYGYTF.

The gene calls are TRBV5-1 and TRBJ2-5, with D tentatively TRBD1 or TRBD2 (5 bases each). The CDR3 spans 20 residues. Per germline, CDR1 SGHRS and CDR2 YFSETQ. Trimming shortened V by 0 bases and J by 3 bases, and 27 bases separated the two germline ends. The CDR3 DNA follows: TGCGCCAGCAGCTTGGTCAGGGCCTCGTCACAAACGGGAAGGGAAGAGACCCAGTACTTC. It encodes CASSLVRASSQTGREETQYF.

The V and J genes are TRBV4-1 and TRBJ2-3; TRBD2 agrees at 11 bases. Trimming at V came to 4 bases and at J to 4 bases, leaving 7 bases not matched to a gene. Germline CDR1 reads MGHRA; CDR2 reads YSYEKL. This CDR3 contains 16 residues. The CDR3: CASSPLAGGIADTQYF. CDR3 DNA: TGCGCCAGCAGCCCCCTAGCGGGGGGCATAGCAGATACGCAGTATTTT.

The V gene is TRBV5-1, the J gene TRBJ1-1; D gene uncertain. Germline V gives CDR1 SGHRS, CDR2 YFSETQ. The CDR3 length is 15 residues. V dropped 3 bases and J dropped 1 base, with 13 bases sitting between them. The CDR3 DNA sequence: TGCGCCAGCAGCTCCCTGACACAACGGAACACTGAAGCTTTCTTT. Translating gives CASSSLTQRNTEAFF.

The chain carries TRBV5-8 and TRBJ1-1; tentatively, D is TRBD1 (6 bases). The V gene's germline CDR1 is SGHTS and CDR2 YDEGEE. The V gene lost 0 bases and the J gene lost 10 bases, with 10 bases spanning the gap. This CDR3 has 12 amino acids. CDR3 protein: CASSLAPGAAFF. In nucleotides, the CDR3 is TGTGCCAGCAGCTTGGCCCCGGGGGCAGCTTTCTTT.

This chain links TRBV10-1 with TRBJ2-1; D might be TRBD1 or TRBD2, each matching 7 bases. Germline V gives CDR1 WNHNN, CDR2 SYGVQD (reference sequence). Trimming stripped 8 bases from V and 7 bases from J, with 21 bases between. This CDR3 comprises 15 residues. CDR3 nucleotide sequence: TGCGCCAGCGGGGAGGGACCGACAGGGCTGAATGAGCAGTTCTTC. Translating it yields CASGEGPTGLNEQFF.

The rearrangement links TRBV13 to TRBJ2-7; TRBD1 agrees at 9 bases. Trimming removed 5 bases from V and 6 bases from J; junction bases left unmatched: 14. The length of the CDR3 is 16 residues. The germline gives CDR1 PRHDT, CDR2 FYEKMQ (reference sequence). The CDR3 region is CASSPWSGTGWTEQYF. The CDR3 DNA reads TGTGCCAGCAGCCCGTGGTCAGGGACAGGGTGGACCGAGCAGTACTTC.

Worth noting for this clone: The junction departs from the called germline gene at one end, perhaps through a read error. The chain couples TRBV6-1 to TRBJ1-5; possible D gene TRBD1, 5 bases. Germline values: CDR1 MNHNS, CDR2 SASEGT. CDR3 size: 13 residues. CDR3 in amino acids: CASSEGTRGHLNF. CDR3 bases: TGTGCCAGCAGTGAAGGTACGCGCGGACACCTTAATTTT.

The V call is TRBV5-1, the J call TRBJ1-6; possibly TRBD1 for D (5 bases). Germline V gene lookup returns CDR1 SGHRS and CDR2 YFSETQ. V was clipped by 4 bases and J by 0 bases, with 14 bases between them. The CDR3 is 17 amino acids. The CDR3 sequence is CASSKDILSSYNSPLHF. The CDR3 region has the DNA TGCGCCAGCAGCAAGGACATCCTGAGCTCCTATAATTCACCCCTCCACTTT. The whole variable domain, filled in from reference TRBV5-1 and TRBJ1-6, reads KAGVTQTPRYLIKTRGQQVTLSCSPISGHRSVSWYQQTPGQGLQFLFEYFSETQRNKGNFPGRFSGRQFSNSRSEMNVSTLELGDSALYLCASSKDILSSYNSPLHFGNGTRLTVT.

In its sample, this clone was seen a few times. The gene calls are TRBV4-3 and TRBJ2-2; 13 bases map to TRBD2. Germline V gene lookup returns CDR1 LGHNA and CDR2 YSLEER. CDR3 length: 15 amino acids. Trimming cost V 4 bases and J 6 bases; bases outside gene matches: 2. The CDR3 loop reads CASSLGLAGAGELFF. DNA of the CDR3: TGCGCCAGCAGCCTAGGACTAGCGGGAGCCGGGGAGCTGTTTTTT.

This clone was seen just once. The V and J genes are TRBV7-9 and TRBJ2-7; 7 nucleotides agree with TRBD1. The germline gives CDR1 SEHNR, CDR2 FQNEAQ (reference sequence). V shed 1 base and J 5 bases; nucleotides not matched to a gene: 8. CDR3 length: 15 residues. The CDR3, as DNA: TGTGCCAGCAGCTTAGAGGGCAGGGGGACCCACGAGCAGTACTTC. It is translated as CASSLEGRGTHEQYF.

CDR3 in amino acids: CASSIDGRSNSPLHF. The CDR3 DNA reads TGCGCCAGCAGCATTGACGGACGGAGTAATTCACCCCTCCACTTT. The chain recombines TRBV5-1 with TRBJ1-6; the D is unclear. Germline V gene sequence: CDR1 SGHRS, CDR2 YFSETQ. The CDR3 is made up of 15 amino acids. Trimming cost V 4 bases and J 6 bases, with 14 bases left between them.

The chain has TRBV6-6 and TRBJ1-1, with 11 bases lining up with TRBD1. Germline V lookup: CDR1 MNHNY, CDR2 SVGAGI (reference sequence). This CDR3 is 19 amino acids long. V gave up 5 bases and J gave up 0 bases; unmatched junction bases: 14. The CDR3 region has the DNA TGTGCCAGCAGTCCTGGACAGGGGGCAGTTTTTGTTATGAACACTGAAGCTTTCTTT. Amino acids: CASSPGQGAVFVMNTEAFF.

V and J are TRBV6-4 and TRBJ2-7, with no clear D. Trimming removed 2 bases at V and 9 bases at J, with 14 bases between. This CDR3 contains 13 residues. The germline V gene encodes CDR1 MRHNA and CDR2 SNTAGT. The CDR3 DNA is TGTGCCAGCAGTGACAGGCCCGGCTTAGGGCAGTACTTC. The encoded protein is CASSDRPGLGQYF.

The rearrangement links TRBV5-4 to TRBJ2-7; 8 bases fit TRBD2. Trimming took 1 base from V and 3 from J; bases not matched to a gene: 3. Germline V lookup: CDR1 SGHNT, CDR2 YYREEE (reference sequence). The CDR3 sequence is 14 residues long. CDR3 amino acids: CASSLKAGVYEQYF. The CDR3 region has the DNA TGTGCCAGCAGCTTGAAAGCGGGAGTCTACGAGCAGTACTTC.

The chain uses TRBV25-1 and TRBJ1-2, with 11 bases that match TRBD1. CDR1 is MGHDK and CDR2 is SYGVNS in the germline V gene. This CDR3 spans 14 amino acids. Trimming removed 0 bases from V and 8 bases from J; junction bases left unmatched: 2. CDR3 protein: CASSEYGTGGGYTF. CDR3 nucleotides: TGTGCCAGCAGTGAATATGGGACAGGGGGGGGCTACACCTTC.

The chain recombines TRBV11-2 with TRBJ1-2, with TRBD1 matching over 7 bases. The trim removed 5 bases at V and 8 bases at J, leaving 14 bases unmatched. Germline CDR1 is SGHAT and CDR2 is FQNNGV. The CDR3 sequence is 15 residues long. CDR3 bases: TGTGCCAGCAGCACTTTGACAGGGAGGAGAGGGGGCTACACCTTC. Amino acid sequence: CASSTLTGRRGGYTF.

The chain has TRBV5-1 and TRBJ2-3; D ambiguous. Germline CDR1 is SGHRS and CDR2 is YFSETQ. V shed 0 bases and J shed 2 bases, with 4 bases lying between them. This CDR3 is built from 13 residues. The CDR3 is CASSLGLTDTQYF. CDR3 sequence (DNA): TGCGCCAGCAGCTTGGGACTCACAGATACGCAGTATTTT.

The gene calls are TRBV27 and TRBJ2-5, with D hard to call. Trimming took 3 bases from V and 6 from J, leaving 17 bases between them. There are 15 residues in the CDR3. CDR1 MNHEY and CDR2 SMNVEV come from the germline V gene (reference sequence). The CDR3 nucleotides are TGTGCCAGCAGTTTTAACCCTGCTAATATGAAGACCCAGTACTTC. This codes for CASSFNPANMKTQYF.